The subject of this entry is one TCR beta chain. The source of the sample is a study of blood T cell repertoires in COVID-19. Turning to the study itself: Samples came from the United States, Italy and Spain, spanning acute and convalescent COVID-19. T cells, B-cell-depleted T cells, or PBMCs supplied cDNA or gDNA.

This CDR3 spans 16 amino acids. Trimming left V 5 bases short and J 5 bases short, with 21 bases between. Germline lookup yields CDR1 SGHKS and CDR2 YYEKEE (reference sequence). Per the original methods: Reference gene primer amplification yielded estimated nucleated cell counts. The table came from immunoSEQ multiplex PCR; TCRdb's copy has only in-frame clones and leaves some out. From that table come the V and J calls and clone size; the DNA was used to work out D and trimming. The table shows about 300,000 clones, with approximately 85% occurring only once. The TCR sequence derives from a man between 18 and 35 years old with active or convalescent COVID-19. The chain joins TRBV5-5 to TRBJ2-3, with D possibly matching TRBD2 (7 bases). The specimen was peripheral blood. The CDR3 nucleotides are TGTGCCAGCAGTTGGGGAAGTAGGGGGGGCGGAGATACGCAGTATTTT. Protein product: CASSWGSRGGGDTQYF.